The clone carrying this TCR beta chain was observed at least ten times. Its target is unknown. This sample is part of a study of response to subunit inactivated influenza vaccine. General study results and limits: The authors put forward the suggestion that each seasonal influenza vaccination may bring in only a limited number of new T cells.

Via MiXCR, TCRdb re-called the RT-PCR reads, giving one row per CDR3 protein. The sample holds 800,000 or so distinct CDR3 sequences, roughly 20% seen once. The CDR3 is made up of 16 amino acids. Looked up from germline, CDR1 is DFQATT and CDR2 is SNEGSKA (reference sequence). Trimming took 0 bases from V and 2 from J; bases not matched to a gene: 9. This receptor was obtained from a man aged 50 or older who received an inactivated influenza vaccine. This sample comprised PBMCs from blood, obtained 4 to 6 days after vaccination. This chain joins TRBV20-1 and TRBJ2-5; TRBD1 matches 7 bases. The CDR3 sequence: CSARDGRDSGQETQYF. The CDR3 nucleotides read TGCAGTGCTAGAGATGGCCGGGACAGCGGACAAGAGACCCAGTACTTC.